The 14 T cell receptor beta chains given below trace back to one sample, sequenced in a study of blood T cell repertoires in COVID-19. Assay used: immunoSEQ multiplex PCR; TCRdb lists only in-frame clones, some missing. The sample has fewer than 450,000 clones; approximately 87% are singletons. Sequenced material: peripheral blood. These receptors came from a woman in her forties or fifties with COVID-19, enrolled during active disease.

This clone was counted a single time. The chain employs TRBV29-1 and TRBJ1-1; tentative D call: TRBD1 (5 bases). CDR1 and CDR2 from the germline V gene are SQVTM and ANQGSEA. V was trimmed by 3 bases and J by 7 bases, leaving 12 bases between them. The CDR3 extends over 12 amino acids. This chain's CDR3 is CSVDVGGGEAFF. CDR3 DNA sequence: TGCAGCGTTGACGTTGGGGGGGGTGAAGCTTTCTTT.

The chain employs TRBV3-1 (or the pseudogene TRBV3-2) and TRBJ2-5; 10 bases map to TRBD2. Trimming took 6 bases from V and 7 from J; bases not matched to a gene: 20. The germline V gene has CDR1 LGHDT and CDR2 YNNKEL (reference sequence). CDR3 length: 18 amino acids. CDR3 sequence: CASRPVASGSLEYATQYF. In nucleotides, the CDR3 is TGTGCCAGCAGACCAGTCGCTAGCGGGAGCCTCGAGTATGCGACCCAGTACTTC.

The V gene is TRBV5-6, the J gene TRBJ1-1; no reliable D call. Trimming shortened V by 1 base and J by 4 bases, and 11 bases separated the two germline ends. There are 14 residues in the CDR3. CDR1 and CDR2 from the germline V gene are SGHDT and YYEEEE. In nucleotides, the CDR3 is TGTGCCAGCAGCTTGATCGGGTTAGGCACTGAAGCTTTCTTT. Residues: CASSLIGLGTEAFF.

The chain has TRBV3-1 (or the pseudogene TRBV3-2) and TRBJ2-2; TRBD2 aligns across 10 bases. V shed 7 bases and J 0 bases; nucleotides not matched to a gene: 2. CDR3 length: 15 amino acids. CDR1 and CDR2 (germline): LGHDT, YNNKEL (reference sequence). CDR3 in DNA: TGTGCCAGCAACCTAGCGGGGGCGAACACCGGGGAGCTGTTTTTT. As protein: CASNLAGANTGELFF.

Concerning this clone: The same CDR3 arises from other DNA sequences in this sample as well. This chain's CDR3 is CASSIVAGAYNEQFF. CDR3 nucleotide sequence: TGTGCCAGTAGTATAGTCGCGGGAGCGTACAATGAGCAGTTCTTC. V usage is TRBV19 and J usage is TRBJ2-1; 7 bases map to TRBD2. The J segment lost 4 bases and the V segment lost 1 base, leaving 4 bases of the junction unmatched. The CDR3 is 15 residues long. Germline V lookup: CDR1 LNHDA, CDR2 SQIVND (reference sequence).

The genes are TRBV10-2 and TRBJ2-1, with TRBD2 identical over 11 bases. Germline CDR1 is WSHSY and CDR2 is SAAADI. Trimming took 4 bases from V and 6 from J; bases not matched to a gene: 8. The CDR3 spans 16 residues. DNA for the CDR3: TGCGCCAGCAGTGGGTTTAGCGGGAGGGCTGGCAATGAGCAGTTCTTC. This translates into CASSGFSGRAGNEQFF.

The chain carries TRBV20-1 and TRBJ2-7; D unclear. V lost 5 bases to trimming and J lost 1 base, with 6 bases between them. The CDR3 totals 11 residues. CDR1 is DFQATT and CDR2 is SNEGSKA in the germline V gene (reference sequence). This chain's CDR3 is CSALRSYEQYF. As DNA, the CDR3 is TGCAGTGCTCTTCGTTCCTACGAGCAGTACTTC.

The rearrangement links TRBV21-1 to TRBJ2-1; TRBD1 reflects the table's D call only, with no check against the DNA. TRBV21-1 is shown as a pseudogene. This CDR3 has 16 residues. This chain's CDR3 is CASSKAPQDRVNEQFF. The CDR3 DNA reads TGTGCCAGCAGCAAAGCGCCCCAGGACAGGGTAAATGAGCAGTTCTTC.

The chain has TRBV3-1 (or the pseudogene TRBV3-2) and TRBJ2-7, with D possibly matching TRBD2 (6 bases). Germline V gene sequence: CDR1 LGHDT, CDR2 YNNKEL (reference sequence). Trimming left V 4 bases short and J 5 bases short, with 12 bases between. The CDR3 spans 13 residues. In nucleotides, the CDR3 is TGTGCCAGCAGCCGCCAGGGAGGCGACGAGCAGTACTTC. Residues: CASSRQGGDEQYF.

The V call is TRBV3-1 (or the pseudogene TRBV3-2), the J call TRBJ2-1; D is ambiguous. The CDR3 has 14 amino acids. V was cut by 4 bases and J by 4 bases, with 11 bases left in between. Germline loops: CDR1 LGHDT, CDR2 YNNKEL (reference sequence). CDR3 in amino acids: CASSRGNTYNEQFF. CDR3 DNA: TGTGCCAGCAGCCGAGGAAACACGTACAATGAGCAGTTCTTC.

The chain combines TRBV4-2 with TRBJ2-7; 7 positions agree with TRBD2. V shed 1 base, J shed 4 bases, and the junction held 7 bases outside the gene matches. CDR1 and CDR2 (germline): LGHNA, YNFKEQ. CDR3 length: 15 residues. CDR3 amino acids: CASSQGPTAGYEQYF. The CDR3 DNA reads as TGTGCCAGCAGCCAAGGTCCGACAGCGGGGTACGAGCAGTACTTC.

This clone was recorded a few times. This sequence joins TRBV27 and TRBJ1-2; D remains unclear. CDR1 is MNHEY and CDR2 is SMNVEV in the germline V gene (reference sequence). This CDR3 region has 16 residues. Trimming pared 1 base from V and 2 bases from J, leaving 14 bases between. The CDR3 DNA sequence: TGTGCCAGCAGTTTATTCCCACCCAGGTTGAACTATGGCTACACCTTC. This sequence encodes CASSLFPPRLNYGYTF.

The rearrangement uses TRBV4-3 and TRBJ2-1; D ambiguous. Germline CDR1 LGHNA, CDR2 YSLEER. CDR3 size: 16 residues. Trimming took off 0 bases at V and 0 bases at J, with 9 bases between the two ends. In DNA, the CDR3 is TGCGCCAGCAGCCAAGACTTCTTGAGCTCCTACAATGAGCAGTTCTTC. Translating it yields CASSQDFLSSYNEQFF.

The CDR3 DNA sequence: TGTGCCAGCAGTGAGACTAGGAGGAGAAGAGATACGCAGTATTTT. This gives the protein CASSETRRRRDTQYF. The rearrangement joins TRBV6-1 to TRBJ2-3; TRBD2 might be the D (6 bases). The CDR3 totals 15 residues. Germline CDR1 MNHNS, CDR2 SASEGT. V shed 3 bases and J shed 5 bases, with 15 bases lying between them.